A single sample gave rise to the 29 T cell receptor beta chains below, sequenced in a study of shared clonotypes between healthy human individuals. Using immunoSEQ multiplex PCR, the repertoire was profiled, and TCRdb retains in-frame clones only, with some absent. Counted here are 2,100,000 or so clones, approximately 94% occurring once; the ten biggest clones make up less than 0.15%. Sequencing was done on a sample of naive CD4+ T cells sorted from blood. The subset denotes: CD45RA+ positively selected. Receptors were obtained from a man between 18 and 29 years old in good health.

In DNA form, the CDR3 reads TGTGCCAGCAGTCGGGACTGGTATAATTCACCCCTCCACTTT. Amino acids: CASSRDWYNSPLHF. The chain links TRBV2 to TRBJ1-6; TRBD1 is a possible D gene (5 bases). This CDR3 spans 14 amino acids. Trimming left V 5 bases short and J 4 bases short, with 9 bases between. Germline loops: CDR1 SNHLY, CDR2 FYNNEI.

The chain carries TRBV2 and TRBJ1-1, with no clear D. V lost 3 bases and J 1 base, leaving 12 bases between the germline ends. Germline assignment: CDR1 SNHLY and CDR2 FYNNEI. The CDR3 contains 15 residues. The CDR3 here is CASSDFKRANTEAFF. CDR3 coding DNA: TGTGCCAGCAGTGATTTTAAACGGGCGAACACTGAAGCTTTCTTT. The full variable domain, its missing parts supplied by reference TRBV2 and TRBJ1-1, is EPEVTQTPSHQVTQMGQEVILRCVPISNHLYFYWYRQILGQKVEFLVSFYNNEISEKSEIFDDQFSVERPDGSNFTLKIRSTKLEDSAMYFCASSDFKRANTEAFFGQGTRLTVV.

The V gene is TRBV6-1, the J gene TRBJ1-4; D is ambiguous. Trimming shortened V by 7 bases and J by 4 bases, and 10 bases separated the two germline ends. The CDR3 is made up of 13 amino acids. Germline V gives CDR1 MNHNS, CDR2 SASEGT. The DNA of the CDR3 is TGTGCCAGCACCAAGCCGAATAATGAAAAACTGTTTTTT. Its protein product is CASTKPNNEKLFF.

CDR3 sequence reads: CASSPREDTQYF. CDR3 sequence (DNA): TGTGCCAGCAGCCCCAGGGAGGATACGCAGTATTTT. The chain links TRBV7-9 to TRBJ2-3, with D perhaps assigned TRBD1 or TRBD2 (5 bases each). Germline loops: CDR1 SEHNR, CDR2 FQNEAQ (reference sequence). This CDR3 contains 12 residues. Trimming took off 5 bases at V and 6 bases at J, with 9 bases between the two ends.

The chain combines TRBV7-2 with TRBJ2-1; 12 bases are shared with TRBD2. V shed 2 bases, J shed 7 bases, and the junction held 9 bases outside the gene matches. The length of the CDR3 is 17 residues. Germline loops: CDR1 SGHTA, CDR2 FQGNSA. The CDR3 reads CASSLQLAGGSRNEQFF. As DNA, the CDR3 is TGTGCCAGCAGCTTACAACTAGCGGGGGGATCAAGGAATGAGCAGTTCTTC.

This rearrangement joins TRBV6-5 to TRBJ2-3, with unresolved D. This CDR3 contains 14 residues. V lost 0 bases and J 3 bases, leaving 7 bases between the germline ends. Germline CDR1 reads MNHEY; CDR2 reads SVGAGI. The CDR3 here is CASSYSLGTDTQYF. The CDR3 DNA reads TGTGCCAGCAGTTACTCGCTAGGGACAGATACGCAGTATTTT.

This sequence joins TRBV5-1 and TRBJ1-6; 8 nucleotides match TRBD1. The V gene's germline CDR1 is SGHRS and CDR2 YFSETQ. This CDR3 has 12 amino acids. V was pared by 4 bases and J by 12 bases, with 3 bases of the junction left unmatched. The DNA for the CDR3 is TGCGCCAGCAGCGAGGACAGGGTACCCCTCCACTTT. Translated: CASSEDRVPLHF. The full variable domain, completed using reference TRBV5-1 and TRBJ1-6, is KAGVTQTPRYLIKTRGQQVTLSCSPISGHRSVSWYQQTPGQGLQFLFEYFSETQRNKGNFPGRFSGRQFSNSRSEMNVSTLELGDSALYLCASSEDRVPLHFGNGTRLTVT.

The chain combines TRBV28 with TRBJ2-7; tentatively, D is TRBD1 (6 bases). This CDR3 has 14 residues. V lost 4 bases, J lost 8 bases, and 18 bases lay in between. CDR1 and CDR2 from the germline V gene are MDHEN and SYDVKM. CDR3 loop: CASSSQSHTGKQYF. In nucleotides, the CDR3 is TGTGCCAGCAGTTCCCAATCCCATACAGGGAAGCAGTACTTC.

The V and J genes are TRBV6-1 and TRBJ1-1; D is unclear. The CDR3 has 12 residues. The V gene's germline CDR1 is MNHNS and CDR2 SASEGT. The V end lost 6 bases, the J end lost 3 bases, and 8 bases lay between the germline ends. CDR3 DNA: TGTGCCAGCAGAATACGGGACACTGAAGCTTTCTTT. This translates into CASRIRDTEAFF.

V gene TRBV9 combines with J gene TRBJ2-3; the D is unclear. Germline loops: CDR1 SGDLS, CDR2 YYNGEE. V was clipped by 4 bases and J by 0 bases, with 6 bases between them. The CDR3 is 13 residues long. As DNA, the CDR3 is TGTGCCAGCAGCTTAATGAGCACAGATACGCAGTATTTT. Protein: CASSLMSTDTQYF.

This chain connects TRBV2 to TRBJ2-7; D is unclear. Germline assignment: CDR1 SNHLY and CDR2 FYNNEI. The V gene lost 4 bases and the J gene lost 5 bases, with 12 bases spanning the gap. The CDR3 is 13 residues long. CDR3 nucleotides: TGTGCCAGCAGTGTTGGGCAGGAGCACGAGCAGTACTTC. Amino acid sequence: CASSVGQEHEQYF.

This chain connects TRBV29-1 to TRBJ1-4, with D possibly being TRBD1 (5 bases). Deletions cut 7 bases from V and 0 bases from J, with 12 bases between. This CDR3 region has 14 residues. Per the germline V gene, CDR1 is SQVTM and CDR2 is ANQGSEA. For the CDR3, the DNA is TGCAGCGGCACCGTGGGGGCAACTAATGAAAAACTGTTTTTT. Translated: CSGTVGATNEKLFF.

Only one count was recorded for this clone. This specimen includes other DNA sequences encoding the same CDR3. The V call is TRBV18, the J call TRBJ2-5; perhaps TRBD1 as D (6 bases). CDR3 length equals 12 residues. V was shortened by 4 bases and J by 3 bases, with 6 bases between the two germline ends. Germline V CDR1 and CDR2: KGHSH, LQKENI. The CDR3 coding sequence is TGTGCCAGCTCACACAGGGAAGAGACCCAGTACTTC. Its protein product is CASSHREETQYF.

The chain couples TRBV4-3 to TRBJ1-1; D is ambiguous. The V end was cut by 2 bases, the J end by 0 bases, with 13 bases between. Germline V gene sequence: CDR1 LGHNA, CDR2 YSLEER. The CDR3 sequence is 16 residues long. CDR3 amino acids: CASSQYHTGMNTEAFF. CDR3 bases: TGCGCCAGCAGCCAATACCACACGGGGATGAACACTGAAGCTTTCTTT.

Comments on this clone: At the DNA level, this CDR3 is encoded by other sequences in the same sample as well. The chain uses TRBV5-1 and TRBJ1-1; no clear D. V dropped 4 bases and J dropped 0 bases, with 7 bases sitting between them. The CDR3 runs to 13 residues. Germline CDR1 is SGHRS and CDR2 is YFSETQ. CDR3 loop: CASSTDVNTEAFF. The CDR3 DNA sequence: TGCGCCAGCAGCACAGACGTGAACACTGAAGCTTTCTTT.

To note about this clone: The same CDR3 is also encoded by other DNA sequences in this sample. The chain couples TRBV11-2 to TRBJ2-5; tentatively, D is TRBD2 (5 bases). The ends were cut back, 5 bases at V and 1 base at J, with 11 bases in the middle. The CDR3 runs to 14 residues. CDR1 and CDR2 (germline): SGHAT, FQNNGV. The CDR3: CASSPSSGQETQYF. The CDR3 DNA reads as TGTGCCAGCAGCCCCAGCAGCGGCCAAGAGACCCAGTACTTC.

The chain recombines TRBV29-1 with TRBJ1-1; D ambiguous. The V end lost 4 bases, the J end lost 0 bases, and 9 bases lay between the germline ends. CDR3 length equals 13 residues. The V gene's germline CDR1 is SQVTM and CDR2 ANQGSEA. The CDR3 region has the DNA TGCAGCGTTGGGAAGCTCATGAACACTGAAGCTTTCTTT. Protein sequence: CSVGKLMNTEAFF.

Note on this clone: Other DNA variants within this sample encode the same CDR3. The chain carries TRBV29-1 and TRBJ2-3; 8 bases are a match to TRBD2. V lost 7 bases, J lost 0 bases, and 3 bases stayed unmatched. Per the germline V gene, CDR1 is SQVTM and CDR2 is ANQGSEA. The CDR3 consists of 13 residues. The CDR3 protein is CSAGGGSTDTQYF. The DNA for the CDR3 is TGCAGCGCCGGGGGGGGTAGCACAGATACGCAGTATTTT.

The J gene is TRBJ1-6, the V gene TRBV28; D may be TRBD1 (6 bases). Trimming pared 7 bases from V and 9 bases from J, leaving 10 bases between. The CDR3 consists of 12 residues. The germline gives CDR1 MDHEN, CDR2 SYDVKM. Here the CDR3 DNA reads TGTGCCAGCACACAGGGCGGTTCACCCCTCCACTTT. Its translation: CASTQGGSPLHF.

The chain joins TRBV19 to TRBJ2-7, with D possibly matching TRBD2 (5 bases). The V end lost 3 bases, the J end lost 2 bases, and 20 bases lay between the germline ends. Germline V CDR1 and CDR2: LNHDA, SQIVND (reference sequence). This CDR3 spans 17 amino acids. CDR3 nucleotide sequence: TGTGCCAGTAGTATGAGGGCAAAAGGGAAATCTGCCTACGAGCAGTACTTC. Its protein product is CASSMRAKGKSAYEQYF.

The CDR3 region is CASTPGVAGANVLTF. CDR3 in DNA: TGCGCCAGCACGCCGGGCGTCGCTGGGGCCAACGTCCTGACTTTC. The rearrangement uses TRBV10-2 and TRBJ2-6; the D is unclear. The CDR3 is 15 residues long. The V gene's germline CDR1 is WSHSY and CDR2 SAAADI. V was shortened by 7 bases and J by 2 bases, with 12 bases between the two germline ends.

CDR3 DNA: TGTGCCAGCAGCTTAGTCGGCAGTCCCTACGAGCAGTACTTC. It codes for CASSLVGSPYEQYF. The gene calls are TRBV7-8 and TRBJ2-7; no reliable D call. Germline V gives CDR1 SGHVS, CDR2 FQNEAQ. The CDR3 runs to 14 residues. Deletions cut 1 base from V and 2 bases from J, with 9 bases between.

The V gene is TRBV14, the J gene TRBJ2-7; D remains unclear. Germline V gene sequence: CDR1 SGHDN, CDR2 FVKESK. There are 15 residues in the CDR3. Trimming stripped 1 base from V and 2 bases from J, with 12 bases between. CDR3 sequence reads: CASSQVASFPYEQYF. Here the CDR3 DNA reads TGTGCCAGCAGCCAAGTTGCATCCTTCCCCTACGAGCAGTACTTC.

Concerning this clone itself: Other DNA sequences within the sample encode an identical CDR3. The gene calls are TRBV29-1 and TRBJ2-2; D might be TRBD1 (6 bases). The CDR3 contains 14 residues. V shed 5 bases and J shed 0 bases, with 10 bases lying between them. Germline loops: CDR1 SQVTM, CDR2 ANQGSEA. CDR3 sequence (DNA): TGCAGCGTTCGGTCAGGGGCGAACACCGGGGAGCTGTTTTTT. This codes for CSVRSGANTGELFF.

A word on this clone: At the DNA level, this CDR3 is encoded by other sequences in the same sample as well. This chain joins TRBV5-1 and TRBJ1-1, with D hard to call. The CDR3 spans 14 residues. Trimming cost V 0 bases and J 2 bases, with 8 bases left between them. The germline gives CDR1 SGHRS, CDR2 YFSETQ. DNA for the CDR3: TGCGCCAGCAGCTTGGATAGGGTTAACACTGAAGCTTTCTTT. It translates to CASSLDRVNTEAFF.

The chain combines TRBV30 with TRBJ1-1, with a possible D match to TRBD1 (5 bases). There are 13 residues in the CDR3. Germline values: CDR1 GTSNPN, CDR2 SVGIG (reference sequence). The V end was cut by 1 base, the J end by 8 bases, with 14 bases between. The CDR3 protein is CAWSGRARTEAFF. CDR3 nucleotide sequence: TGTGCCTGGAGTGGCAGGGCTCGAACCGAAGCTTTCTTT.

The rearrangement uses TRBV27 and TRBJ1-2, with D unclear. Trimming left V 2 bases short and J 2 bases short, with 9 bases between. CDR1 is MNHEY, CDR2 SMNVEV, per germline (reference sequence). The CDR3 spans 14 residues. The CDR3 DNA follows: TGTGCCAGCAGTTTAAATGGGCAAAACTATGGCTACACCTTC. It encodes CASSLNGQNYGYTF.

J is TRBJ2-5 and V is TRBV4-1, with 9 bases lining up with TRBD2. J gave up 5 bases and V 4 bases, and 11 bases lay outside the gene matches. The CDR3 covers 16 residues. The germline V gene encodes CDR1 MGHRA and CDR2 YSYEKL. The DNA of the CDR3 is TGCGCCAGCAGCCTCGTTGGGGGACTAGCCATTGAGACCCAGTACTTC. Translated, it gives CASSLVGGLAIETQYF.

About this clone itself: The same CDR3 arises from other DNA sequences in this sample as well. This rearrangement joins TRBV7-9 to TRBJ1-2; D is unresolved. The CDR3 is made up of 11 amino acids. Trimming removed 4 bases at V and 8 bases at J, with 8 bases between. The germline V gene encodes CDR1 SEHNR and CDR2 FQNEAQ (reference sequence). CDR3 DNA sequence: TGTGCCAGCAGCTCGACGGGGGGCTACACCTTC. Its protein product is CASSSTGGYTF.